The rows below give T cell receptor beta chains drawn from one sample of a study of blood T cell repertoires in COVID-19. Data came from immunoSEQ multiplex PCR; TCRdb stores just in-frame clones and leaves some out. The sample lists approximately 150,000 clones; 80% were seen once. The sequenced sample consisted of peripheral blood. The receptors were sampled from a man between 65 and 85 years old who had recovered from COVID-19. CDR3s include the opening cysteine and the closing phenylalanine or tryptophan. The D gene is left open where the match is weak. A clone size is listed for some rows: how often the clone was seen (once, few, many), or a class if it is expanded.

v_call	clone_size	j_call	d_call	cdr3_aa	cdr3_nt
TRBV11-2	-	TRBJ2-5	-	CASSTAGGRAETQYF	TGTGCCAGCAGTACTGCCGGGGGGCGGGCGGAGACCCAGTACTTC
TRBV19	-	TRBJ1-2	TRBD1	CASSIMDTGGGYTF	TGTGCCAGTAGTATTATGGATACAGGGGGCGGCTACACCTTC
TRBV5-1	once	TRBJ2-3	TRBD1	CASSSLMGQGASDTQYF	TGCGCCAGCAGCTCCTTAATGGGACAGGGGGCTTCAGATACGCAGTATTTT
TRBV10-3	few	TRBJ1-6	-	CAISAQGPDSPLHF	TGTGCCATCAGTGCCCAGGGGCCGGATTCACCCCTCCACTTT
TRBV11-2	-	TRBJ1-1	TRBD1	CASSLRAGGSTEAFF	TGTGCCAGCAGCTTAAGGGCAGGGGGAAGCACTGAAGCTTTCTTT
TRBV2	few	TRBJ2-7	TRBD1	CASRTGIAYEQYF	TGTGCCAGCAGGACAGGGATAGCCTACGAGCAGTACTTC
TRBV7-3	-	TRBJ2-3	TRBD2	CASSPGLAKDTQYF	TGTGCCAGCAGTCCGGGACTAGCAAAAGATACGCAGTATTTT
TRBV5-1	-	TRBJ1-1	TRBD1	CASSLDPGGANTEAFF	TGCGCCAGCAGCTTGGATCCAGGGGGAGCGAACACTGAAGCTTTCTTT
TRBV7-9	-	TRBJ2-7	TRBD1	CASSSTGTGGSYEQYF	TGTGCCAGCAGCTCCACCGGGACAGGGGGCTCATACGAGCAGTACTTC
TRBV5-1	-	TRBJ1-4	TRBD1	CASRKDRSNNEKLFF	TGCGCCAGCAGAAAGGACAGGTCAAATAATGAAAAACTGTTTTTT
TRBV24-1	once	TRBJ2-2	-	CATSPTGTNTGELFF	TGTGCCACCAGTCCGACAGGCACAAACACCGGGGAGCTGTTTTTT
TRBV2	once	TRBJ1-4	TRBD1	CASSQGTAGEKLFF	TGTGCCAGCAGCCAGGGGACAGCAGGTGAAAAACTGTTTTTT
TRBV30	-	TRBJ2-3	-	CAWSDGRKTDTQYF	TGTGCCTGGAGTGACGGGAGAAAAACAGATACGCAGTATTTT
TRBV7-8	-	TRBJ1-1	-	CASSLPEWGEGIEKNTEAFF	TGTGCCAGCAGCCTCCCAGAATGGGGGGAGGGGATCGAGAAGAACACTGAAGCTTTCTTT
TRBV4-1	-	TRBJ2-1	TRBD2	CASSQAAAGLAVDEQFF	TGCGCCAGCAGCCAAGCGGCCGCAGGACTAGCGGTTGATGAGCAGTTCTTC
TRBV28	-	TRBJ2-1	TRBD1	CASSPSPYRQGPYHNEQFF	TGTGCCAGCAGTCCCTCCCCGTACCGACAGGGGCCGTACCACAATGAGCAGTTCTTC
TRBV10-2	-	TRBJ2-1	-	CASSQGLDEQFF	TGCGCCAGCAGTCAGGGGTTAGATGAGCAGTTCTTC
TRBV6-5	-	TRBJ1-6	TRBD1	CASRDRGYNSPLHF	TGTGCCAGCAGGGACAGGGGGTATAATTCACCCCTCCACTTT
TRBV6-2/TRBV6-3	-	TRBJ2-3	TRBD2	CASSLELAGYRTDTQYF	TGTGCCAGCAGCCTTGAGCTAGCGGGATACCGCACAGATACGCAGTATTTT
TRBV4-3	-	TRBJ2-5	-	CASSQGLRELSETQYF	TGCGCCAGCAGCCAAGGTTTGCGGGAACTCTCGGAGACCCAGTACTTC
TRBV6-5	-	TRBJ1-3	-	CASKTPGIGNTIYF	TGTGCCAGCAAAACGCCCGGGATTGGAAACACCATATATTTT
TRBV6-1	-	TRBJ2-1	TRBD2	CASSEPTGTSGASSYNEQFF	TGTGCCAGCAGTGAACCTACCGGGACTAGCGGGGCAAGCTCCTACAATGAGCAGTTCTTC
TRBV19	-	TRBJ2-2	TRBD2	CASSPPGLANTGELFF	TGTGCCAGTAGTCCTCCGGGACTAGCGAACACCGGGGAGCTGTTTTTT
TRBV4-3	-	TRBJ2-7	-	CASSQVVSSDYEQYF	TGCGCCAGCAGCCAAGTGGTATCTAGCGACTACGAGCAGTACTTC
TRBV7-9	-	TRBJ1-1	-	CASRRPDTGAEAFF	TGTGCCAGCAGACGCCCCGACACAGGCGCTGAAGCTTTCTTT
TRBV5-1	-	TRBJ1-2	-	CASSLANSDLLSGYTF	TGCGCCAGCAGCTTGGCGAACTCTGATCTATTAAGTGGCTACACCTTC
TRBV18	-	TRBJ1-1	TRBD1	CASSPPTGGVSMNTEAFF	TGTGCCAGCTCACCTCCGACAGGGGGGGTTAGCATGAACACTGAAGCTTTCTTT
TRBV10-3	-	TRBJ2-1	TRBD2	CAISATSTDNEQFF	TGTGCCATCAGTGCGACTAGCACAGACAATGAGCAGTTCTTC
TRBV11-2	-	TRBJ1-6	-	CASSTRANSPLHF	TGTGCCAGCAGCACCAGGGCAAATTCACCCCTCCACTTT
TRBV2	-	TRBJ2-7	-	CASRSQDSLSEQYF	TGTGCCAGCAGGAGTCAGGACAGTCTCTCCGAGCAGTACTTC